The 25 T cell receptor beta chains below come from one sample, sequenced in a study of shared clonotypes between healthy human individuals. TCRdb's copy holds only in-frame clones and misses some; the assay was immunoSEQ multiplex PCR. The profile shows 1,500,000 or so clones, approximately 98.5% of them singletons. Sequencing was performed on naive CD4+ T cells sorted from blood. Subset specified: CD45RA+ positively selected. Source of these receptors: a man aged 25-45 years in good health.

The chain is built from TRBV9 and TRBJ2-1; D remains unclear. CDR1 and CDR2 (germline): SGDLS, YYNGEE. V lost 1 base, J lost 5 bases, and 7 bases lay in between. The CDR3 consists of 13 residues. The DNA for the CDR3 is TGTGCCAGCAGCGTACGCTGGAACAATGAGCAGTTCTTC. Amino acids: CASSVRWNNEQFF. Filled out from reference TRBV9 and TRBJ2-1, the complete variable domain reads DSGVTQTPKHLITATGQRVTLRCSPRSGDLSVYWYQQSLDQGLQFLIQYYNGEERAKGNILERFSAQQFPDLHSELNLSSLELGDSALYFCASSVRWNNEQFFGPGTRLTVL.

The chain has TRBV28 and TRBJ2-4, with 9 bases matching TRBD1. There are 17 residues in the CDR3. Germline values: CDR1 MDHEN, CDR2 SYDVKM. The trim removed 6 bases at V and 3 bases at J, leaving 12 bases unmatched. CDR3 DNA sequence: TGTGCCAGCAGCGGGACAGGGATGCGGTTCGTCAAAAACATTCAGTACTTC. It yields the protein CASSGTGMRFVKNIQYF.

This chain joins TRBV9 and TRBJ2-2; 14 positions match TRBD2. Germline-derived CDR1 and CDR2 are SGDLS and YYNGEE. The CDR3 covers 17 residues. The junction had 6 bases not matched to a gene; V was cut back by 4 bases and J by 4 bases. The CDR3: CASSLGTSGRVTGELFF. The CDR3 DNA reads TGTGCCAGCAGCCTCGGGACTAGCGGGAGAGTCACCGGGGAGCTGTTTTTT.

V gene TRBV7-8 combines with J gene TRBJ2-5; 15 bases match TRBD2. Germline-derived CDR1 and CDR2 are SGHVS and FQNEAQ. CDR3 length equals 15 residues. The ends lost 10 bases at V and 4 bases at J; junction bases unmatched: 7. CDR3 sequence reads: CATRWTSGRGETQYF. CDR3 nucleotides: TGTGCCACCCGCTGGACTAGCGGGAGGGGAGAGACCCAGTACTTC.

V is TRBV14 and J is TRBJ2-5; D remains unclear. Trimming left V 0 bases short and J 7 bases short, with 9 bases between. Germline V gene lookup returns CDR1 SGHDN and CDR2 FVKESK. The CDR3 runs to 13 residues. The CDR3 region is CASSQDVIGTQYF. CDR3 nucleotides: TGTGCCAGCAGCCAAGATGTGATTGGGACCCAGTACTTC.

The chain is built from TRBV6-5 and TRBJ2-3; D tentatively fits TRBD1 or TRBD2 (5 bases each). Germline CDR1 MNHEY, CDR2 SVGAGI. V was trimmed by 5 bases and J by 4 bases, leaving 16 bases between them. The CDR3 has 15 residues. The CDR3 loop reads CASSRSGTAPDTQYF. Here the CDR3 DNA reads TGTGCCAGCAGTCGTTCCGGGACCGCACCAGATACGCAGTATTTT.

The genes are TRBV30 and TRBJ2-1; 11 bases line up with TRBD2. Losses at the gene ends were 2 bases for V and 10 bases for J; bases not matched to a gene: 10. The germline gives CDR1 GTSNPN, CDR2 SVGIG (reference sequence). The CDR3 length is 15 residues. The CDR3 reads CAWSPLLAGGLEQFF. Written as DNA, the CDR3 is TGTGCCTGGAGTCCTCTCCTAGCGGGAGGTTTGGAGCAGTTCTTC.

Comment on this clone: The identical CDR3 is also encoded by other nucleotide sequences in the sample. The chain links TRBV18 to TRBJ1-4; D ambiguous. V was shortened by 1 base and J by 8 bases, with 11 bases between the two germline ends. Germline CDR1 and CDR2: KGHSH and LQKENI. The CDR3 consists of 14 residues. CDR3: CASSPLGAGEKLFF. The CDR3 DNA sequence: TGTGCCAGCTCACCACTAGGTGCCGGGGAAAAACTGTTTTTT.

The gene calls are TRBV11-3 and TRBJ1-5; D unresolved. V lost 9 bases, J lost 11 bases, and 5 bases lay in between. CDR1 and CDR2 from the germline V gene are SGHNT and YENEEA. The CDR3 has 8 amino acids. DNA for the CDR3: TGTGCCAGGCAGGCCCAGCATTTT. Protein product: CARQAQHF.

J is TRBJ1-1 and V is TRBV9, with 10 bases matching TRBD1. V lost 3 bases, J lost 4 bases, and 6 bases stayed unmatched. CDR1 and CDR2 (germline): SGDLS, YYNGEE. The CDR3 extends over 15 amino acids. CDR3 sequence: CASSARQGASTEAFF. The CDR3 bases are TGTGCCAGCAGCGCCCGACAGGGGGCCTCCACTGAAGCTTTCTTT.

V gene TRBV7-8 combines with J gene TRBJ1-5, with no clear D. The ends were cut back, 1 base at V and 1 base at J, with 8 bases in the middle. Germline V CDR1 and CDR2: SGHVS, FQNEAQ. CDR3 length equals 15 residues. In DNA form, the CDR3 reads TGTGCCAGCAGCTTAGGGGTGGGGAGCAATCAGCCCCAGCATTTT. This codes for CASSLGVGSNQPQHF.

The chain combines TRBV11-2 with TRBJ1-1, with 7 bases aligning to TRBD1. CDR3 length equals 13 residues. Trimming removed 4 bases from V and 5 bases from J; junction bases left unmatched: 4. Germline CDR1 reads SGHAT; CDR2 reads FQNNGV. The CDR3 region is CASSSLQGTEAFF. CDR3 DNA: TGTGCCAGCAGCTCTCTACAGGGGACTGAAGCTTTCTTT.

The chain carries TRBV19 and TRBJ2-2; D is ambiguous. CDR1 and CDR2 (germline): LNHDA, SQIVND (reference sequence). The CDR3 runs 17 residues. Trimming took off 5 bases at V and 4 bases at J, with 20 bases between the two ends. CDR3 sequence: CASSYKPGPDLTGELFF. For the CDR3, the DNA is TGTGCCAGTAGTTATAAACCGGGCCCAGACCTCACCGGGGAGCTGTTTTTT.

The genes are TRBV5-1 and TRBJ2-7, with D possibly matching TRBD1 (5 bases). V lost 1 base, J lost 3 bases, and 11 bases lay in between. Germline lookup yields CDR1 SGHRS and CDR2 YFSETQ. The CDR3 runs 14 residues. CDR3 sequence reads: CASSLQGSDYEQYF. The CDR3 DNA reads TGCGCCAGCAGCTTGCAGGGCTCAGACTACGAGCAGTACTTC. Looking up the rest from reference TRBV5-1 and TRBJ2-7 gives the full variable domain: KAGVTQTPRYLIKTRGQQVTLSCSPISGHRSVSWYQQTPGQGLQFLFEYFSETQRNKGNFPGRFSGRQFSNSRSEMNVSTLELGDSALYLCASSLQGSDYEQYFGPGTRLTVT.

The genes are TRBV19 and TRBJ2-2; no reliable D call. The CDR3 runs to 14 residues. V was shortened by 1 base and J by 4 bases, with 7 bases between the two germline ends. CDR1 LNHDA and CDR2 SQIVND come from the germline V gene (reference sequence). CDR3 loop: CASSIGQFTGELFF. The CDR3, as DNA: TGTGCCAGTAGTATAGGGCAGTTCACCGGGGAGCTGTTTTTT.

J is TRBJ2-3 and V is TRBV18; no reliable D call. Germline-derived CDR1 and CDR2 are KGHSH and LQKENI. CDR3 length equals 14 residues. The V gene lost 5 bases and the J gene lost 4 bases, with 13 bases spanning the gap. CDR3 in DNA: TGTGCCAGCTCATCAAACCGCTGGCCAGATACGCAGTATTTT. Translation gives CASSSNRWPDTQYF.

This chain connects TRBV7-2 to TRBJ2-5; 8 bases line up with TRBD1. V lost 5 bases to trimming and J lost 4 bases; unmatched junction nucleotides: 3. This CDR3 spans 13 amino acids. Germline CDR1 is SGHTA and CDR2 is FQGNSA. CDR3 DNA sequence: TGTGCCAGCAGCCGGGGACAGGCAGAGACCCAGTACTTC. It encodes CASSRGQAETQYF.

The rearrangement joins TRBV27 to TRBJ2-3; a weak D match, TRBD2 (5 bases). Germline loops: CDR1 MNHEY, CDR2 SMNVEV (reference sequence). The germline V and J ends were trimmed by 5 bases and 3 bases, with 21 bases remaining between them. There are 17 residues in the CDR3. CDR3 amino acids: CASSRYPPASGTDTQYF. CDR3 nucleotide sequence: TGTGCCAGCAGTCGCTATCCACCAGCCTCGGGGACAGATACGCAGTATTTT.

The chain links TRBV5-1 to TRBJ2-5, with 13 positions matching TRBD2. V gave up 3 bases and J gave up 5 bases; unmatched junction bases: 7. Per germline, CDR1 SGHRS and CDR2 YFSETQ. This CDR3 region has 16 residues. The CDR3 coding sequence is TGCGCCAGCAGCTCTACTAGCGGGAGGGCCCGGGAGACCCAGTACTTC. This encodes CASSSTSGRARETQYF. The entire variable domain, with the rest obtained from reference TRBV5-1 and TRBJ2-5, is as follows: KAGVTQTPRYLIKTRGQQVTLSCSPISGHRSVSWYQQTPGQGLQFLFEYFSETQRNKGNFPGRFSGRQFSNSRSEMNVSTLELGDSALYLCASSSTSGRARETQYFGPGTRLLVL.

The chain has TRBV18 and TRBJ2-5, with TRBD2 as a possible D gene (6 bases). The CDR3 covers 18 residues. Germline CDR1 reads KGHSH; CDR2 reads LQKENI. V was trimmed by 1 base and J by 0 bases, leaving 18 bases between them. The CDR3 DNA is TGTGCCAGCTCACCACGGCGGACTACCCGTGAATACCAAGAGACCCAGTACTTC. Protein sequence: CASSPRRTTREYQETQYF.

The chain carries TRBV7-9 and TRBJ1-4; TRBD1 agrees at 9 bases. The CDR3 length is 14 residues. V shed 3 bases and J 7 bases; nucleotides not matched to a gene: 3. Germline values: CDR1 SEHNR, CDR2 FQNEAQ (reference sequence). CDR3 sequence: CASSFGDRVEKLFF. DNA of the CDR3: TGTGCCAGCAGCTTCGGGGACAGGGTTGAAAAACTGTTTTTT.

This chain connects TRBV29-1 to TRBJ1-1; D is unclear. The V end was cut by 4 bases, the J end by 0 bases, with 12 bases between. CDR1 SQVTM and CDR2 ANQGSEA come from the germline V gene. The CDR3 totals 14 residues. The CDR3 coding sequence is TGCAGCGTTGGTCTGCAAGTTATGAACACTGAAGCTTTCTTT. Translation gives CSVGLQVMNTEAFF.

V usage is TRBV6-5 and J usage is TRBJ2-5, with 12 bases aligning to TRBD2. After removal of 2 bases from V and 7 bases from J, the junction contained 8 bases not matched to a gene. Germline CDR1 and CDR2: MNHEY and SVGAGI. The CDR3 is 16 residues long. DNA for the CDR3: TGTGCCAGCAGTTACCGGCTAGCGGGAGGGGTGGGGACCCAGTACTTC. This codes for CASSYRLAGGVGTQYF.

This CDR3 is CASRRGQGVPGANVLTF. The CDR3 coding sequence is TGTGCCAGCAGGCGGGGACAGGGAGTACCTGGGGCCAACGTCCTGACTTTC. The chain recombines TRBV2 with TRBJ2-6, with 9 bases fitting TRBD1. Trimming cost V 6 bases and J 2 bases; bases outside gene matches: 8. This CDR3 is 17 amino acids long. Germline CDR1 and CDR2: SNHLY and FYNNEI.

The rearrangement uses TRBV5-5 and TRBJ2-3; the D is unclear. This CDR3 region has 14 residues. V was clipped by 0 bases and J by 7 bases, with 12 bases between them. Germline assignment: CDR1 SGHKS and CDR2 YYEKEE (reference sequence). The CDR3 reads CASSLDLMGNTQYF. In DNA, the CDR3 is TGTGCCAGCAGCTTGGATTTAATGGGAAATACGCAGTATTTT.